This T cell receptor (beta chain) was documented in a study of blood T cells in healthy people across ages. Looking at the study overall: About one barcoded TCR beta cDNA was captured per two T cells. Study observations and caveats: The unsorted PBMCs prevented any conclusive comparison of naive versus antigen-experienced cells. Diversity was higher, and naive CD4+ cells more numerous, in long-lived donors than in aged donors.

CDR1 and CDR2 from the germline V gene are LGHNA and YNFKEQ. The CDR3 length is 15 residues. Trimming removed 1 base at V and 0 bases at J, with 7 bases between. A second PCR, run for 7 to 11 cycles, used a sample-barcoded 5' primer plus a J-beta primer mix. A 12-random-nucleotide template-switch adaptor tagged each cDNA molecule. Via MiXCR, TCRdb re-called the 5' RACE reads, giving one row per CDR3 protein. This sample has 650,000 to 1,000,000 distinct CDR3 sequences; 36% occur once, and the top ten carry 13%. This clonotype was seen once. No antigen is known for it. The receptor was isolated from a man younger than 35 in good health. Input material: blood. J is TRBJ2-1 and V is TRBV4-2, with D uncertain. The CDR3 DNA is TGTGCCAGCAGCCAAGTACGGGCCTCCTACAATGAGCAGTTCTTC. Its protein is CASSQVRASYNEQFF.